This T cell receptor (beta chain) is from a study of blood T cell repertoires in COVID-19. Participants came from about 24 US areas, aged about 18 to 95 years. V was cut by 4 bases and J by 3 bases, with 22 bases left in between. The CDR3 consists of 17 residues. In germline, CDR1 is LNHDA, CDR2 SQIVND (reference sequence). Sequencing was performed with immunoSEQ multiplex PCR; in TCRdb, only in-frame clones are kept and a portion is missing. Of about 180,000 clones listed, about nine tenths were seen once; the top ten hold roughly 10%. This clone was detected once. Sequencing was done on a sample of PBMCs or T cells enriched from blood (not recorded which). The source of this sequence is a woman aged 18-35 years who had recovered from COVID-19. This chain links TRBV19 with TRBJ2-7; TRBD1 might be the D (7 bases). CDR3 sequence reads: CASSTNQGRDSLYEQYF. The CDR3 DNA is TGTGCCAGTAGTACGAATCAGGGGCGGGACAGCCTCTACGAGCAGTACTTC.